The 23 T cell receptor beta chains reported below all come from one sample, sequenced in a study of blood T cells in healthy people across ages. Alongside a J-beta primer mix, a sample-barcoded 5' primer served in a second PCR lasting about 7 to 12 cycles. Each CDR3 protein is one row after TCRdb ran MiXCR on the 5' RACE reads. The table shows more than 1 million distinct CDR3 sequences, with under 45% occurring only once. The sequenced material came from blood. The receptors here all came from a woman aged 60 to 75 in good health.

V usage is TRBV12-3 or TRBV12-4 and J usage is TRBJ1-2, with D possibly matching TRBD1 (5 bases). The CDR3 covers 15 residues. V was trimmed by 6 bases and J by 4 bases, leaving 18 bases between them. The CDR3 bases are TGTGCCAGCAGGCTGGGACCGTTCATAGGCTATGGCTACACCTTC. Protein product: CASRLGPFIGYGYTF.

This chain connects TRBV7-7 to TRBJ2-1; D is possibly TRBD1 or TRBD2 (5 bases each). V lost 5 bases and J lost 5, with 13 bases in between. CDR3 size: 14 residues. Per germline, CDR1 SSHAT and CDR2 FNYEAQ (reference sequence). CDR3 loop: CASSDRDANNEQFF. The DNA of the CDR3 is TGTGCCAGCAGCGACCGGGACGCCAACAATGAGCAGTTCTTC.

This clonotype was observed a single time. The rearrangement joins TRBV7-2 to TRBJ2-5; 12 nucleotides match TRBD2. Trimming cost V 5 bases and J 11 bases; bases outside gene matches: 9. The germline gives CDR1 SGHTA, CDR2 FQGNSA. The CDR3 has 14 residues. CDR3 DNA: TGTGCCAGCAGCCCTAGACTAGCGGGAGTGGGGCAGTACTTC. Translated: CASSPRLAGVGQYF.

CDR3 amino acids: CASSFREGANEQYF. CDR3 nucleotide sequence: TGTGCCAGCAGTTTTCGGGAGGGGGCGAACGAGCAGTACTTC. V gene TRBV27 combines with J gene TRBJ2-5; TRBD2 might be the D (8 bases). The tail of the sequence fits TRBJ2-7 better, so the J call may be wrong. Germline CDR1 is MNHEY and CDR2 is SMNVEV (reference sequence). CDR3 length: 14 residues.

This chain connects TRBV9 to TRBJ2-6; D assignment may be TRBD1 or TRBD2 (5 bases each). Trimming shortened V by 3 bases and J by 11 bases, and 24 bases separated the two germline ends. The CDR3 extends over 17 amino acids. The germline V gene has CDR1 SGDLS and CDR2 YYNGEE. The CDR3: CASSDPLLRDRGHVLTF. As DNA, the CDR3 is TGTGCCAGCAGCGACCCCTTGCTTAGGGACCGGGGACACGTCCTGACTTTC.

The table lists this clonotype with a few counts. The gene calls are TRBV10-3 and TRBJ1-1, with 7 bases identical to TRBD1. The length of the CDR3 is 15 residues. CDR1 is ENHRY and CDR2 is SYGVKD in the germline V gene. After removal of 11 bases from V and 0 bases from J, the junction contained 12 bases not matched to a gene. CDR3 residues: CASDPAQGLNTEAFF. CDR3 sequence (DNA): TGTGCCTCCGACCCGGCACAGGGGCTGAACACTGAAGCTTTCTTT.

There are a few counts of this clonotype. V usage is TRBV29-1 and J usage is TRBJ2-7; maybe TRBD1 (6 bases). The V and J ends lost 7 bases and 5 bases respectively, with 12 bases between them. Germline V gene data show CDR1 as SQVTM and CDR2 as ANQGSEA. The length of the CDR3 is 11 residues. In nucleotides, the CDR3 is TGCAGCGGGAACCAGGGGAACGAGCAGTACTTC. As protein: CSGNQGNEQYF.

This clonotype was seen more than once but under ten times. The rearrangement uses TRBV11-2 and TRBJ2-1; unclear D gene. This CDR3 has 13 residues. CDR1 is SGHAT, CDR2 FQNNGV, per germline. V was cut by 5 bases and J by 6 bases, with 11 bases left in between. CDR3 amino acids: CASSQNRVNEQFF. The DNA of the CDR3 is TGTGCCAGCAGCCAGAATCGCGTCAATGAGCAGTTCTTC.

This clonotype has just a few counts. The genes are TRBV27 and TRBJ1-6; possibly TRBD1 for D (5 bases). V dropped 5 bases and J dropped 7 bases, with 12 bases sitting between them. The germline gives CDR1 MNHEY, CDR2 SMNVEV (reference sequence). CDR3 length: 14 residues. The CDR3 nucleotides read TGTGCCAGCAGTGGCAGGGCGATCAATTCACCCCTCCACTTT. Translation: CASSGRAINSPLHF.

The rearrangement uses TRBV12-3 or TRBV12-4 and TRBJ2-1, with TRBD2 matching over 11 bases. Trimming cost V 6 bases and J 4 bases; bases outside gene matches: 5. This CDR3 contains 15 residues. The CDR3 nucleotides are TGTGCCAGCAGGGTACTAGCGGGGGAGTACAATGAGCAGTTCTTC. This sequence encodes CASRVLAGEYNEQFF.

The chain combines TRBV10-2 with TRBJ1-4; 7 bases are a match to TRBD1. After removal of 0 bases from V and 3 bases from J, the junction contained 10 bases not matched to a gene. The CDR3 extends over 18 amino acids. Germline CDR1 WSHSY, CDR2 SAAADI. The CDR3 here is CASSESYDREAANEKLFF. CDR3 nucleotides: TGCGCCAGCAGTGAGTCTTACGACAGGGAGGCGGCTAATGAAAAACTGTTTTTT.

V and J are TRBV5-1 and TRBJ2-1; D unresolved. Trimming shortened V by 6 bases and J by 5 bases, and 12 bases separated the two germline ends. Germline values: CDR1 SGHRS, CDR2 YFSETQ. The CDR3 covers 13 residues. The CDR3: CASTPGPNNEQFF. CDR3 nucleotide sequence: TGCGCCAGCACTCCCGGACCAAACAATGAGCAGTTCTTC.

The CDR3 DNA follows: TGTGCCAGCAGCGTGTCGGGGCCGTGGGATACGCAGTATTTT. Translating gives CASSVSGPWDTQYF. This chain connects TRBV9 to TRBJ2-3; D is possibly TRBD1 or TRBD2 (5 bases each). The ends were cut back, 2 bases at V and 6 bases at J, with 13 bases in the middle. Per the germline V gene, CDR1 is SGDLS and CDR2 is YYNGEE. This CDR3 is built from 14 residues.

The chain recombines TRBV11-2 with TRBJ2-1; TRBD2 is a possible D gene (6 bases). The CDR3 is made up of 18 amino acids. V shed 1 base and J shed 0 bases, with 16 bases lying between them. The germline CDR1 and CDR2 sequences are SGHAT and FQNNGV. CDR3 DNA sequence: TGTGCCAGCAGCTTAGGGGACTTCGGCCGGAGCTCCTACAATGAGCAGTTCTTC. This sequence encodes CASSLGDFGRSSYNEQFF.

Comment on this clonotype: Relative to the germline gene, one junction end is altered; a read error may explain this. The J gene is TRBJ1-6, the V gene TRBV6-1, with TRBD1 identical over 9 bases. The germline CDR1 and CDR2 sequences are MNHNS and SASEGT. The CDR3 runs to 14 residues. The CDR3 is CASSSPDRGSPPHF. For the CDR3, the DNA is TGTGCCAGCAGTTCCCCGGACAGGGGTTCACCCCCCCACTTT.

The V gene is TRBV15, the J gene TRBJ2-7; no clear D gene. In germline, CDR1 is LNHNV, CDR2 YYDKDF (reference sequence). This CDR3 has 13 amino acids. Trimming took off 1 base at V and 2 bases at J, with 6 bases between the two ends. The CDR3: CATSRALTYEQYF. In nucleotides, the CDR3 is TGTGCCACCAGCAGAGCACTAACCTACGAGCAGTACTTC.

The chain couples TRBV7-2 to TRBJ2-5; tentatively, D is TRBD2 (5 bases). From germline, CDR1 is SGHTA and CDR2 FQGNSA. The CDR3 is made up of 14 amino acids. Trimming stripped 5 bases from V and 5 bases from J, with 15 bases between. The CDR3 protein is CASSVVGNGETQYF. In DNA, the CDR3 is TGTGCCAGCAGCGTAGTCGGGAATGGGGAGACCCAGTACTTC. The full variable domain, completed using reference TRBV7-2 and TRBJ2-5, is GAGVSQSPSNKVTEKGKDVELRCDPISGHTALYWYRQSLGQGLEFLIYFQGNSAPDKSGLPSDRFSAERTGGSVSTLTIQRTQQEDSAVYLCASSVVGNGETQYFGPGTRLLVL.

This clonotype has a handful of counts. CDR3 region: CSAKGTGAEAFF. As DNA, the CDR3 is TGCAGTGCTAAAGGGACAGGGGCTGAAGCTTTCTTT. The chain has TRBV20-1 and TRBJ1-1; 10 bases align to TRBD1. CDR3 length: 12 residues. Germline assignment: CDR1 DFQATT and CDR2 SNEGSKA (reference sequence). Trimming removed 4 bases from V and 6 bases from J; junction bases left unmatched: 2.

This clonotype was observed at least ten times. V is TRBV20-1 and J is TRBJ2-5, with TRBD1 matching 7 bases. The CDR3 extends over 11 amino acids. Germline V gives CDR1 DFQATT, CDR2 SNEGSKA (reference sequence). Trimming took 5 bases from V and 4 from J; bases not matched to a gene: 1. As DNA, the CDR3 is TGCAGTGCTCGGACAGGAGAGACCCAGTACTTC. As protein: CSARTGETQYF.

This clonotype was picked up a small number of times. The chain joins TRBV28 to TRBJ2-1; D may be TRBD2 (5 bases). This CDR3 comprises 12 residues. Germline V lookup: CDR1 MDHEN, CDR2 SYDVKM. Trimming stripped 7 bases from V and 13 bases from J, with 17 bases between. The DNA of the CDR3 is TGTGCCAGCACCCTCCCCGGGAATCTTCAGTTCTTC. It yields the protein CASTLPGNLQFF.

The chain joins TRBV20-1 to TRBJ1-5; a weak D match, TRBD1 (5 bases). V was pared by 5 bases and J by 2 bases, with 13 bases between. The germline V gene has CDR1 DFQATT and CDR2 SNEGSKA (reference sequence). CDR3 size: 14 residues. The CDR3 protein is CSASDKRGNQPQHF. In nucleotides, the CDR3 is TGCAGTGCTTCGGACAAGCGGGGCAATCAGCCCCAGCATTTT.

The chain links TRBV13 to TRBJ2-2; 9 nucleotides line up with TRBD2. This CDR3 is 16 amino acids long. J lost 5 bases, V lost 2 bases, and 6 bases had no gene match. In germline, CDR1 is PRHDT, CDR2 FYEKMQ (reference sequence). Here the CDR3 DNA reads TGTGCCAGCAGCTTAATGGCTAGCGGGAATACCGGGGAGCTGTTTTTT. It translates to CASSLMASGNTGELFF.

This clonotype came up a few times. At one boundary the junction diverges from the germline segment, which might be a read error. This rearrangement joins TRBV20-1 to TRBJ2-7; weak D call: TRBD2 (5 bases). The CDR3 is 13 residues long. The germline V gene encodes CDR1 DFQATT and CDR2 SNEGSKA (reference sequence). Here the CDR3 DNA reads TGCAGTGCCCCCTCGGTAGGCGGGTACGGGCAGTACTTC. It translates to CSAPSVGGYGQYF.